Reported below is one T cell receptor (beta chain). These data are taken from a study of T cell responses to AZD1222 COVID-19 vaccine. Assay: immunoSEQ multiplex PCR; the TCRdb copy retains only in-frame clones and omits some. The sample contains 100,000 or so clones, roughly 90% of which appear only once. J was trimmed by 4 bases and V by 6 bases; bases with no gene match: 2. CDR1 is LNHDA and CDR2 is SQIVND in the germline V gene (reference sequence). The CDR3 runs to 13 residues. The V and J genes are TRBV19 and TRBJ2-1; 8 nucleotides match TRBD2. The clonotype was recovered from an adult in good health. Sample: peripheral blood, taken on day 0 of AZD1222 vaccination. CDR3 sequence (DNA): TGTGCCAGTAGGACTAGCGTATACAATGAGCAGTTCTTC. Translation: CASRTSVYNEQFF.